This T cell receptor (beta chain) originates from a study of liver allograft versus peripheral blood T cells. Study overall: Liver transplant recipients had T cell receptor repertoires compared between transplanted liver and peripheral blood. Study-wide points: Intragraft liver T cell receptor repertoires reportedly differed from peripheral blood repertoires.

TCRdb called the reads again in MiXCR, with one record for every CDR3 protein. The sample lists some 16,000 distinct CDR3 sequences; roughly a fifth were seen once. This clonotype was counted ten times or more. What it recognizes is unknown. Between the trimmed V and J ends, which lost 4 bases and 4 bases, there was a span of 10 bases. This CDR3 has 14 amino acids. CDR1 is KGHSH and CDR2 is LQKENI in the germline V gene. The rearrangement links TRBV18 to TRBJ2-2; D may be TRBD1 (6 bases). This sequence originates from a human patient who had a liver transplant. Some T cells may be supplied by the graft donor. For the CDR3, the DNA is TGTGCCAGCTCACTGGACAGAATCACCGGGGAGCTGTTTTTT. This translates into CASSLDRITGELFF.